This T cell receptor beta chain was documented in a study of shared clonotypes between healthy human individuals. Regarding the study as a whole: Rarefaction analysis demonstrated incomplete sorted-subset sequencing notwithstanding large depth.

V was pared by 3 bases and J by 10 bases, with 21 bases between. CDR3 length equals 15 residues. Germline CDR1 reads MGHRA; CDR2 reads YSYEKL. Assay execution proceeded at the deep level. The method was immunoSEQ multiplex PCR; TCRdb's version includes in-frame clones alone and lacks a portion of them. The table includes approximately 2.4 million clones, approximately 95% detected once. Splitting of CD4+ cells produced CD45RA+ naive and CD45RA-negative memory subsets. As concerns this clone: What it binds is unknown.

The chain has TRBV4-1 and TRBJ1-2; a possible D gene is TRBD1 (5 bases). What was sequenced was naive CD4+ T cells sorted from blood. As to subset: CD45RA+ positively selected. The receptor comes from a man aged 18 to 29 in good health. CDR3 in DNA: TGCGCCAGCAGCCACCCAGGGAATCCCGGGGCATACTACACCTTC. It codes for CASSHPGNPGAYYTF.